Each of the 30 T cell receptor beta chains below was sequenced from the same sample in a study of beta chain features in type 1 diabetes. Expressed TCRB transcripts were sequenced, since all the RNA that had been isolated was reverse transcribed. Using immunoSEQ multiplex PCR, the repertoire was profiled, and TCRdb retains in-frame clones only, with some absent. Counted here are about 450,000 clones, roughly an eighth occurring once; the ten biggest clones make up 0.035% to 0.05%. Specimen: naive CD4+ T cells from blood. The receptors were gathered from a woman between 18 and 30 years old in good health.

This clone was picked up many times. This chain links TRBV29-1 with TRBJ2-3, with 8 bases lining up with TRBD1. Looked up from germline, CDR1 is SQVTM and CDR2 is ANQGSEA. The CDR3 spans 15 residues. Unmatched junction bases numbered 7, after V lost 3 bases and J lost 2 bases. For the CDR3, the DNA is TGCAGCGTTGATTCGGACAGGGTCCTCACAGATACGCAGTATTTT. Translating gives CSVDSDRVLTDTQYF.

This clone was seen at least ten times. The chain combines TRBV18 with TRBJ1-1; tentative D call: TRBD1 (6 bases). From germline, CDR1 is KGHSH and CDR2 LQKENI. V was shortened by 6 bases and J by 1 base, with 9 bases between the two germline ends. CDR3 length: 13 amino acids. The CDR3 is CASSSDRNTEAFF. As DNA, the CDR3 is TGTGCCAGCTCCTCGGACAGGAACACTGAAGCTTTCTTT.

The rearrangement links TRBV27 to TRBJ1-2; the D is unclear. CDR1 and CDR2 from the germline V gene are MNHEY and SMNVEV (reference sequence). The CDR3 length is 15 residues. V was clipped by 2 bases and J by 2 bases, with 12 bases between them. CDR3 protein: CASSLIGLENYGYTF. CDR3 DNA sequence: TGTGCCAGCAGTTTAATAGGTCTGGAGAACTATGGCTACACCTTC.

V is TRBV4-2 and J is TRBJ2-2; TRBD1 might be the D (6 bases). Germline CDR1 LGHNA, CDR2 YNFKEQ. CDR3 size: 16 residues. V was pared by 0 bases and J by 2 bases, with 10 bases between. CDR3 DNA sequence: TGTGCCAGCAGCCAAGAACAGGGCCTCAACACCGGGGAGCTGTTTTTT. Translated: CASSQEQGLNTGELFF.

The chain recombines TRBV5-1 with TRBJ1-2, with unresolved D. The CDR3 spans 12 residues. CDR1 is SGHRS, CDR2 YFSETQ, per germline. Deletions cut 7 bases from V and 3 bases from J, with 10 bases between. Here the CDR3 reads CASRANHYGYTF. The CDR3 DNA reads TGCGCCAGCCGGGCCAATCACTATGGCTACACCTTC.

This clone was counted between two and nine times. The genes are TRBV2 and TRBJ2-2; tentatively, D is TRBD1 (5 bases). V was clipped by 6 bases and J by 2 bases, with 13 bases between them. Germline CDR1 SNHLY, CDR2 FYNNEI. This CDR3 has 15 amino acids. The CDR3 here is CASRVRQSNTGELFF. CDR3 DNA: TGTGCCAGCAGGGTACGACAGTCTAACACCGGGGAGCTGTTTTTT.

This clone showed up just a few times. The J gene is TRBJ2-7, the V gene TRBV7-9; TRBD2 agrees at 11 bases. Germline CDR1 reads SEHNR; CDR2 reads FQNEAQ (reference sequence). The CDR3 length is 14 residues. The V gene end was trimmed by 4 bases and the J gene end by 1 base; junction bases not matched to a gene: 0. The CDR3 nucleotides are TGTGCCAGCAGCTGGACTAGCGGGTCCTACGAGCAGTACGTC. Its translation: CASSWTSGSYEQYV.

The table lists this clone with a few counts. This chain uses TRBV28 with TRBJ2-5, with 7 nucleotides matching TRBD1. CDR1 is MDHEN, CDR2 SYDVKM, per germline. The CDR3 runs to 17 residues. V lost 3 bases, J lost 4 bases, and 14 bases stayed unmatched. CDR3 sequence reads: CASSFLRTRGLGETQYF. The DNA for the CDR3 is TGTGCCAGCAGTTTTCTTCGAACCAGGGGGTTGGGAGAGACCCAGTACTTC. The full variable domain, with the rest looked up from reference TRBV28 and TRBJ2-5, is DVKVTQSSRYLVKRTGEKVFLECVQDMDHENMFWYRQDPGLGLRLIYFSYDVKMKEKGDIPEGYSVSREKKERFSLILESASTNQTSMYLCASSFLRTRGLGETQYFGPGTRLLVL.

This clone appeared a few times. This chain joins TRBV4-3 and TRBJ2-7; 9 nucleotides align to TRBD1. The CDR3 is made up of 15 amino acids. With V trimmed by 2 bases and J by 3 bases, 5 bases remained unmatched. Germline V lookup: CDR1 LGHNA, CDR2 YSLEER. CDR3 region: CASSQLGTGRYEQYF. CDR3 bases: TGCGCCAGCAGCCAATTGGGGACAGGGCGCTACGAGCAGTACTTC.

This clone was seen only a few times. The chain couples TRBV6-5 to TRBJ1-5; 9 bases fit TRBD1. The CDR3 has 14 amino acids. V lost 2 bases to trimming and J lost 7 bases; unmatched junction nucleotides: 3. Germline values: CDR1 MNHEY, CDR2 SVGAGI. In DNA, the CDR3 is TGTGCCAGCAGTTACGGGACAGGGAGCCAGCCCCAGCATTTT. Translation: CASSYGTGSQPQHF.

This clone occurred a few times. The V gene is TRBV7-9, the J gene TRBJ1-2; D is ambiguous. Trimming cost V 5 bases and J 10 bases, with 8 bases left between them. There are 10 residues in the CDR3. Germline values: CDR1 SEHNR, CDR2 FQNEAQ (reference sequence). DNA of the CDR3: TGTGCCAGCAGCCCGGGAGACTACACCTTC. This gives the protein CASSPGDYTF. Based on the CDR3 plus reference TRBV7-9 and TRBJ1-2, the full variable domain is DTGVSQNPRHKITKRGQNVTFRCDPISEHNRLYWYRQTLGQGPEFLTYFQNEAQLEKSRLLSDRFSAERPKGSFSTLEIQRTEQGDSAMYLCASSPGDYTFGSGTRLTVV.

The rearrangement uses TRBV2 and TRBJ2-5; 8 bases map to TRBD2. V was clipped by 8 bases and J by 9 bases; unmatched bases: 5. The length of the CDR3 is 11 residues. The germline V gene has CDR1 SNHLY and CDR2 FYNNEI. CDR3 bases: TGTGCCAGCGCACTAGCGGTTTCCCAGTACTTC. Translating it yields CASALAVSQYF.

This chain connects TRBV11-1 to TRBJ1-1, with 9 bases that match TRBD1. V was clipped by 4 bases and J by 1 base; unmatched bases: 4. Germline loops: CDR1 SGHAT, CDR2 FQDESV (reference sequence). The CDR3 is made up of 15 amino acids. The CDR3 DNA follows: TGTGCCAGCAGCTCACGACAGGGGGAGAACACTGAAGCTTTCTTT. Translating it yields CASSSRQGENTEAFF.

CDR3 coding DNA: TGTGCCAGCAGCTATCCGACCCTAGACAGGCAAGAGACCCAGTACTTC. Protein product: CASSYPTLDRQETQYF. The chain has TRBV11-3 and TRBJ2-5; D may be TRBD1 (6 bases). The CDR3 has 16 amino acids. Trimming cost V 4 bases and J 2 bases, with 17 bases left between them. CDR1 SGHNT and CDR2 YENEEA come from the germline V gene.

This clone occurred a few times. The chain links TRBV6-5 to TRBJ2-7, with D tentatively TRBD1 (5 bases). The CDR3 is made up of 13 amino acids. V was shortened by 6 bases and J by 4 bases, with 13 bases between the two germline ends. Per the germline V gene, CDR1 is MNHEY and CDR2 is SVGAGI. Here the CDR3 DNA reads TGTGCCAGCAGACAGGTGGGTGGGTACGAGCAGTACGTC. It specifies CASRQVGGYEQYV.

The CDR3 here is CATSRRTGPGASGNTIYF. In DNA, the CDR3 is TGTGCCACCAGCAGACGGACAGGCCCCGGGGCCTCTGGAAACACCATATATTTT. V usage is TRBV15 and J usage is TRBJ1-3, with 7 nucleotides matching TRBD1. CDR1 and CDR2 (germline): LNHNV, YYDKDF (reference sequence). The V gene end was trimmed by 2 bases and the J gene end by 0 bases; junction bases not matched to a gene: 10. This CDR3 comprises 18 residues.

The rearrangement joins TRBV4-1 to TRBJ2-1; possible D gene TRBD2, 8 bases. V lost 0 bases, J lost 3 bases, and 27 bases lay in between. The CDR3 loop spans 21 amino acids. Germline V gene lookup returns CDR1 MGHRA and CDR2 YSYEKL. CDR3 region: CASSQDRGRSLAGYFYNEQFF. The CDR3 DNA follows: TGCGCCAGCAGCCAAGACAGGGGGAGGTCGCTAGCGGGCTATTTCTACAATGAGCAGTTCTTC.

J is TRBJ2-7 and V is TRBV19; unclear D gene. The ends were cut back, 3 bases at V and 6 bases at J, with 12 bases in the middle. Germline values: CDR1 LNHDA, CDR2 SQIVND (reference sequence). This CDR3 has 13 amino acids. The CDR3 here is CASSIGPNSEQYV. DNA for the CDR3: TGTGCCAGTAGTATCGGGCCCAACAGCGAGCAGTACGTC.

V and J are TRBV20-1 and TRBJ1-2; D gene uncertain. Germline V CDR1 and CDR2: DFQATT, SNEGSKA (reference sequence). This CDR3 has 11 amino acids. V lost 2 bases, J lost 8 bases, and 9 bases lay in between. The chain's CDR3 is CSARNGRGYTF. The CDR3 coding sequence is TGCAGTGCTAGAAACGGGAGAGGCTACACCTTC.

This clone was seen just once. V and J are TRBV25-1 and TRBJ2-1; the D gene could be TRBD1 or TRBD2 (5 bases each). This CDR3 has 14 residues. The V gene's germline CDR1 is MGHDK and CDR2 SYGVNS. Trimming took 8 bases from V and 2 from J, leaving 13 bases between them. CDR3 nucleotide sequence: TGTGCCAGCGACACCGGGACCACCTACAATGAGCAGTTCTTC. It translates to CASDTGTTYNEQFF. The complete variable domain, with remaining parts taken from reference TRBV25-1 and TRBJ2-1, reads EADIYQTPRYLVIGTGKKITLECSQTMGHDKMYWYQQDPGMELHLIHYSYGVNSTEKGDLSSESTVSRIRTEHFPLTLESARPSHTSQYLCASDTGTTYNEQFFGPGTRLTVL.

The V and J genes are TRBV6-4 and TRBJ2-7; TRBD1 matches at 7 bases. The ends lost 7 bases at V and 5 bases at J; junction bases unmatched: 8. The length of the CDR3 is 13 residues. Per the germline V gene, CDR1 is MRHNA and CDR2 is SNTAGT. The DNA of the CDR3 is TGTGCCAGCACTGGGACAGAGCCCCACGAGCAGTACGTC. This sequence encodes CASTGTEPHEQYV.

The genes are TRBV9 and TRBJ2-5; D possibly matches TRBD1 or TRBD2 (6 bases each). Trimming cost V 1 base and J 5 bases, with 15 bases left between them. The V gene's germline CDR1 is SGDLS and CDR2 YYNGEE. The CDR3 covers 15 residues. CDR3: CASSVNVGGRETQYF. The CDR3 region has the DNA TGTGCCAGCAGCGTAAATGTCGGGGGCAGGGAGACCCAGTACTTC.

The chain recombines TRBV25-1 with TRBJ1-4; D gene uncertain. The ends were cut back, 4 bases at V and 8 bases at J, with 14 bases in the middle. The CDR3 totals 14 residues. The germline gives CDR1 MGHDK, CDR2 SYGVNS. As DNA, the CDR3 is TGTGCCAGCAGTGTCGAGGGAGGGCGAGAAAAACTGTTTTTT. Amino acid sequence: CASSVEGGREKLFF.

The gene calls are TRBV4-2 and TRBJ1-1, with TRBD1 matching 8 bases. Germline V gives CDR1 LGHNA, CDR2 YNFKEQ. The CDR3 covers 15 residues. Trimming removed 3 bases from V and 5 bases from J; junction bases left unmatched: 8. For the CDR3, the DNA is TGTGCCAGCAGCCACGTGGACAGGGAGGCAACTGAAGCTTTCTTT. Translating it yields CASSHVDREATEAFF.

This rearrangement joins TRBV20-1 to TRBJ2-7; no firm D call. Trimming shortened V by 0 bases and J by 7 bases, and 7 bases separated the two germline ends. Germline V CDR1 and CDR2: DFQATT, SNEGSKA (reference sequence). This CDR3 region has 11 residues. CDR3 in amino acids: CSARDQVEQYV. For the CDR3, the DNA is TGCAGTGCTAGAGATCAGGTGGAGCAGTACGTC.

Concerning this clone: This specimen includes other DNA sequences encoding the same CDR3. V usage is TRBV25-1 and J usage is TRBJ1-2; 7 nucleotides align to TRBD1. There are 12 residues in the CDR3. V lost 4 bases, J lost 8 bases, and 4 bases stayed unmatched. Germline V gene sequence: CDR1 MGHDK, CDR2 SYGVNS. CDR3 DNA sequence: TGTGCCAGCAGTGGACAGGGTAGCGGCTACACCTTC. Translated, it gives CASSGQGSGYTF.

The CDR3 is CASSLTGGNTGELFF. CDR3 nucleotide sequence: TGTGCCAGCAGCTTAACAGGGGGAAACACCGGGGAGCTGTTTTTT. J is TRBJ2-2 and V is TRBV7-3; D possibly corresponds to TRBD1 (6 bases). Germline loops: CDR1 SGHTA, CDR2 FQGTGA. Trimming took off 0 bases at V and 2 bases at J, with 7 bases between the two ends. This CDR3 has 15 amino acids.

This clone turned up a few times. V gene TRBV19 combines with J gene TRBJ1-6, with D uncertain. The CDR3 is 13 amino acids. Germline V gene sequence: CDR1 LNHDA, CDR2 SQIVND (reference sequence). The V end was cut by 5 bases, the J end by 8 bases, with 10 bases between. The CDR3 region is CASSGYRHSPLHF. In nucleotides, the CDR3 is TGTGCCAGTAGTGGTTACCGTCATTCACCCCTCCACTTT.

V usage is TRBV7-3 and J usage is TRBJ2-2; D could derive from TRBD1 or TRBD2 (5 bases each). The CDR3 contains 15 residues. Germline lookup yields CDR1 SGHTA and CDR2 FQGTGA. V was cut by 1 base and J by 4 bases, with 10 bases left in between. The CDR3 sequence: CASSLSPRGTGELFF. The CDR3 DNA is TGTGCCAGCAGCTTAAGCCCGAGGGGCACCGGGGAGCTGTTTTTT.

This clone occurred a few times. V and J are TRBV7-2 and TRBJ2-7; no definite D call. CDR3 length: 14 amino acids. Germline-derived CDR1 and CDR2 are SGHTA and FQGNSA. Trimming stripped 1 base from V and 6 bases from J, with 13 bases between. The CDR3 region has the DNA TGTGCCAGCAGCTTAGGTCCAGGCTTTTTCGAGCAGTACGTC. Protein sequence: CASSLGPGFFEQYV.